This record covers a single T cell receptor (beta chain). This sample was taken from a study of beta chain features in type 1 diabetes. As for the study in general: Across the samples, roughly 99 million sorted cells were examined in total.

Reverse transcription of all isolated RNA meant that expressed TCRB transcripts were sequenced. Clones were sequenced by immunoSEQ multiplex PCR, and TCRdb holds only the in-frame ones, with some missing. The table lists hundreds of thousands of clones, around 28% of them singletons. The CDR3 covers 13 residues. J gave up 6 bases and V 8 bases, and 7 bases lay outside the gene matches. Germline V lookup: CDR1 LNHNV, CDR2 YYDKDF (reference sequence). The chain employs TRBV15 and TRBJ2-7; 10 positions agree with TRBD2. The source material was naive CD4+ T cells from blood. The TCR comes from a young man in good health. CDR3 coding DNA: TGTGCCACCCAAAGCGGGAGGGGGACCGAGCAGTACTTC. As protein: CATQSGRGTEQYF. The full variable domain, its missing parts supplied by reference TRBV15 and TRBJ2-7, is DAMVIQNPRYQVTQFGKPVTLSCSQTLNHNVMYWYQQKSSQAPKLLFHYYDKDFNNEADTPDNFQSRRPNTSFCFLDIRSPGLGDTAMYLCATQSGRGTEQYFGPGTRLTVT.